Detailed here is one T cell receptor beta chain. Its antigen is unknown. In germline, CDR1 is SGHTA, CDR2 FQGTGA. CDR3 length equals 14 residues. Trimming took 5 bases from V and 6 from J; bases not matched to a gene: 9. This entry comes from a study of cytomegalovirus exposure and HLA in healthy donors. In the study overall: The same platform used for the roughly 650 first-cohort repertoires was also used for the 100 to 150 validation repertoires, as a later analysis reported.

Study results and caveats: A subsequent analysis found that TCR clusters from the first cohort also tended to co-occur in the roughly 120 validation repertoires, with approximately 95% of cluster scores above 0. The classifier was said to identify cytomegalovirus status with high specificity and sensitivity.

The data were produced by immunoSEQ multiplex PCR, yet TCRdb's version contains in-frame clones alone and is incomplete. The sample carries 55,000 to 80,000 clones, approximately 95% recorded once. This chain links TRBV7-3 with TRBJ2-7, with 8 nucleotides matching TRBD1. The clonotype was recovered from a woman aged 18-29 years in good health and CMV-seropositive. The sequenced sample was PBMCs. As DNA, the CDR3 is TGTGCCAGCAGCCCGGACAGGGCGAGTTCCGAGCAGTACTTC. As protein: CASSPDRASSEQYF.